Following are 25 T cell receptor beta chains from one sample sequenced in a study of OX40 agonist ivuxolimab in advanced cancers. Produced via immunoSEQ multiplex PCR; TCRdb's table is partial and in-frame only. Of just over 50,000 clones in the sample, around 73% were seen once. Material: CD4+ or CD8+ T cells sorted from blood, obtained in a trial of the OX40 agonist ivuxolimab. The receptors originated from an adult with an advanced solid tumor such as melanoma, head and neck, liver or kidney cancer.

Only a few counts were recorded for this clone. V is TRBV6-5 and J is TRBJ1-2, with 10 bases matching TRBD1. The CDR3 totals 15 residues. V lost 5 bases to trimming and J lost 4 bases; unmatched junction nucleotides: 7. From germline, CDR1 is MNHEY and CDR2 SVGAGI. Here the CDR3 reads CASSKRDRGLYGYTF. CDR3 DNA: TGTGCCAGCAGTAAGCGGGACAGGGGCCTCTATGGCTACACCTTC.

This clone has a single count. The V call is TRBV27, the J call TRBJ1-5; 10 nucleotides agree with TRBD1. Losses at the gene ends were 6 bases for V and 5 bases for J; bases not matched to a gene: 4. CDR3 length: 14 residues. Germline CDR1 reads MNHEY; CDR2 reads SMNVEV (reference sequence). The CDR3 DNA reads as TGTGCCAGCAGCCTGGGACAGGGGTATCAGCCCCAGCATTTT. As protein: CASSLGQGYQPQHF.

The rearrangement joins TRBV11-2 to TRBJ2-5; 15 nucleotides align to TRBD2. Germline V gene data show CDR1 as SGHAT and CDR2 as FQNNGV. J was trimmed by 2 bases and V by 3 bases; bases with no gene match: 4. This CDR3 comprises 17 residues. The CDR3 reads CASSFGGLAGGQETQYF. The CDR3 nucleotides are TGTGCCAGCAGCTTCGGGGGACTAGCGGGAGGACAAGAGACCCAGTACTTC.

This rearrangement joins TRBV2 to TRBJ2-5; D is perhaps TRBD2 (7 bases). Trimming took 6 bases from V and 5 from J, leaving 19 bases between them. The CDR3 has 15 amino acids. Germline-derived CDR1 and CDR2 are SNHLY and FYNNEI. The CDR3 spells CASSVPGAGEETQYF. In DNA, the CDR3 is TGTGCCAGCAGCGTGCCGGGGGCGGGGGAGGAGACCCAGTACTTC.

For this clone: The CDR3 end shows no conserved phenylalanine or tryptophan, and so a read error is likely. The chain carries TRBV6-6 and TRBJ1-2; 7 nucleotides align to TRBD1. CDR1 is MNHNY and CDR2 is SVGAGI in the germline V gene (reference sequence). This CDR3 contains 14 residues. After removal of 7 bases from V and 7 bases from J, the junction contained 12 bases not matched to a gene. CDR3 nucleotide sequence: TGTGCCAGCACCAGGGGGGGCGATTCCACTGGCTACACCCTC. The encoded protein is CASTRGGDSTGYTL.

The chain has TRBV6-4 and TRBJ2-1; the match to TRBD2 covers 10 bases. There are 15 residues in the CDR3. Germline V lookup: CDR1 MRHNA, CDR2 SNTAGT. The junction had 5 bases not matched to a gene; V was cut back by 6 bases and J by 3 bases. Written as DNA, the CDR3 is TGTGCCAGCAGCCCCGGGACTAGCGTCTACAATGAGCAGTTCTTC. Protein: CASSPGTSVYNEQFF.

This clone occurred a few times. The rearrangement joins TRBV18 to TRBJ2-3; 9 nucleotides agree with TRBD1. This CDR3 region has 15 residues. Germline CDR1 is KGHSH and CDR2 is LQKENI. Losses at the gene ends were 5 bases for V and 0 bases for J; bases not matched to a gene: 3. The CDR3 spells CASSRGTGSTDTQYF. DNA of the CDR3: TGTGCCAGCTCAAGGGGGACAGGGAGCACAGATACGCAGTATTTT. Variable domain in full (rest from reference TRBV18 and TRBJ2-3): NAGVMQNPRHLVRRRGQEARLRCSPMKGHSHVYWYRQLPEEGLKFMVYLQKENIIDESGMPKERFSAEFPKEGPSILRIQQVVRGDSAAYFCASSRGTGSTDTQYFGPGTRLTVL.

This rearrangement joins TRBV19 to TRBJ1-2; no clear D. V shed 4 bases and J shed 3 bases, with 9 bases lying between them. The CDR3 consists of 13 residues. Germline CDR1 and CDR2: LNHDA and SQIVND (reference sequence). The CDR3 DNA follows: TGTGCCAGTAGTAGGCGGTGGGACTATGGCTACACCTTC. Translation gives CASSRRWDYGYTF. Looking up the rest from reference TRBV19 and TRBJ1-2 gives the full variable domain: DGGITQSPKYLFRKEGQNVTLSCEQNLNHDAMYWYRQDPGQGLRLIYYSQIVNDFQKGDIAEGYSVSREKKESFPLTVTSAQKNPTAFYLCASSRRWDYGYTFGSGTRLTVV.

The chain employs TRBV28 and TRBJ2-7; D not resolved. In germline, CDR1 is MDHEN, CDR2 SYDVKM. This CDR3 comprises 15 residues. V gave up 2 bases and J gave up 0 bases, with 11 bases separating them. The CDR3 region is CASSLQAWLSYEQYF. The CDR3 DNA is TGTGCCAGCAGTTTACAGGCTTGGCTCTCCTACGAGCAGTACTTC. The whole variable domain, remainder taken from reference TRBV28 and TRBJ2-7, is DVKVTQSSRYLVKRTGEKVFLECVQDMDHENMFWYRQDPGLGLRLIYFSYDVKMKEKGDIPEGYSVSREKKERFSLILESASTNQTSMYLCASSLQAWLSYEQYFGPGTRLTVT.

V usage is TRBV2 and J usage is TRBJ2-1, with D perhaps matching TRBD2 (5 bases). The CDR3 length is 19 residues. Trimming removed 3 bases from V and 4 bases from J, with 25 bases in between. Germline V gene lookup returns CDR1 SNHLY and CDR2 FYNNEI. CDR3 loop: CASSDPKRGSQAFYNEQFF. The CDR3 region has the DNA TGTGCCAGCAGTGACCCGAAACGGGGATCCCAAGCCTTTTACAATGAGCAGTTCTTC. The full variable domain, its missing parts supplied by reference TRBV2 and TRBJ2-1, is EPEVTQTPSHQVTQMGQEVILRCVPISNHLYFYWYRQILGQKVEFLVSFYNNEISEKSEIFDDQFSVERPDGSNFTLKIRSTKLEDSAMYFCASSDPKRGSQAFYNEQFFGPGTRLTVL.

The rearrangement uses TRBV2 and TRBJ2-7; 9 bases line up with TRBD2. CDR1 and CDR2 from the germline V gene are SNHLY and FYNNEI. The CDR3 covers 15 residues. Unmatched junction bases numbered 8, after V lost 1 base and J lost 7 bases. The CDR3 DNA is TGTGCCAGCAGTGAAGTGGCGTCTAGCGGGGTGGAGCAGTACTTC. Translated, it gives CASSEVASSGVEQYF. The full variable domain, its missing parts supplied by reference TRBV2 and TRBJ2-7, is EPEVTQTPSHQVTQMGQEVILRCVPISNHLYFYWYRQILGQKVEFLVSFYNNEISEKSEIFDDQFSVERPDGSNFTLKIRSTKLEDSAMYFCASSEVASSGVEQYFGPGTRLTVT.

The V call is TRBV6-6, the J call TRBJ1-2; possibly TRBD1 for D (5 bases). Trimming cost V 8 bases and J 2 bases, with 21 bases left between them. This CDR3 comprises 16 residues. Germline V gives CDR1 MNHNY, CDR2 SVGAGI (reference sequence). CDR3 in amino acids: CASGSGVAILNYGYTF. DNA for the CDR3: TGTGCCAGCGGTTCGGGGGTCGCTATTTTAAACTATGGCTACACCTTC.

The chain recombines TRBV5-5 with TRBJ1-6; a possible D gene is TRBD1 (5 bases). The CDR3 is made up of 20 amino acids. V lost 1 base to trimming and J lost 0 bases, with 20 bases between them. CDR1 is SGHKS, CDR2 YYEKEE, per germline (reference sequence). The CDR3 bases are TGTGCCAGCAGCTTGTATCCGGGACCGAAGTTGAGCTCCTATAATTCACCCCTCCACTTT. Translating it yields CASSLYPGPKLSSYNSPLHF. Filled out from reference TRBV5-5 and TRBJ1-6, the complete variable domain reads DAGVTQSPTHLIKTRGQQVTLRCSPISGHKSVSWYQQVLGQGPQFIFQYYEKEERGRGNFPDRFSARQFPNYSSELNVNALLLGDSALYLCASSLYPGPKLSSYNSPLHFGNGTRLTVT.

The gene calls are TRBV27 and TRBJ2-7, with D tentatively TRBD2 (5 bases). Per the germline V gene, CDR1 is MNHEY and CDR2 is SMNVEV (reference sequence). The ends were cut back, 5 bases at V and 2 bases at J, with 13 bases in the middle. The CDR3 covers 14 residues. The CDR3 DNA follows: TGTGCCAGCAGTCCGACGGGGTTCCCCTACGAGCAGTACTTC. Protein product: CASSPTGFPYEQYF.

The V call is TRBV18, the J call TRBJ2-3, with 9 positions matching TRBD1. The germline CDR1 and CDR2 sequences are KGHSH and LQKENI. The trim removed 5 bases at V and 4 bases at J, leaving 10 bases unmatched. The CDR3 extends over 16 amino acids. The CDR3 region is CASSMPGTGIADTQYF. CDR3 DNA sequence: TGTGCCAGCTCAATGCCCGGGACAGGGATCGCAGATACGCAGTATTTT.

V is TRBV5-8 and J is TRBJ2-3; the D is unclear. Germline CDR1 reads SGHTS; CDR2 reads YDEGEE. CDR3 length: 11 amino acids. Trimming took 3 bases from V and 5 from J, leaving 4 bases between them. The CDR3 is CASSYLDTQYF. The CDR3, as DNA: TGTGCCAGCAGCTACCTAGATACGCAGTATTTT.

The chain joins TRBV7-6 to TRBJ2-3; 8 nucleotides match TRBD1. CDR3 size: 18 residues. Trimming removed 3 bases from V and 0 bases from J; junction bases left unmatched: 11. The germline CDR1 and CDR2 sequences are SGHVS and FNYEAQ. CDR3 DNA: TGTGCCAGCAGCTTTGGTTCCGGGACAGGTATTAGCACAGATACGCAGTATTTT. Translating it yields CASSFGSGTGISTDTQYF.

The chain combines TRBV11-2 with TRBJ1-5; no firm D call. The CDR3 consists of 13 residues. The V gene's germline CDR1 is SGHAT and CDR2 FQNNGV. V was pared by 1 base and J by 3 bases, with 4 bases between. The chain's CDR3 is CASSLVVNQPQHF. The DNA of the CDR3 is TGTGCCAGCAGCTTAGTTGTCAATCAGCCCCAGCATTTT.

This rearrangement joins TRBV5-1 to TRBJ2-7; no definite D call. The germline V gene has CDR1 SGHRS and CDR2 YFSETQ. This CDR3 has 15 residues. The V and J ends lost 0 bases and 5 bases respectively, with 15 bases between them. For the CDR3, the DNA is TGCGCCAGCAGCTTGGAGTCCAGTCCAGTCGACGAGCAGTACTTC. This sequence encodes CASSLESSPVDEQYF.

This clone turned up a few times. The rearrangement uses TRBV10-1 and TRBJ2-7; weak D call: TRBD1 (5 bases). This CDR3 comprises 13 residues. The V gene's germline CDR1 is WNHNN and CDR2 SYGVQD (reference sequence). The V gene lost 5 bases and the J gene lost 0 bases, with 8 bases spanning the gap. CDR3 loop: CASSSGNSYEQYF. The CDR3 region has the DNA TGCGCCAGCAGTTCAGGGAACTCCTACGAGCAGTACTTC.

This rearrangement joins TRBV7-8 to TRBJ1-3; D may be TRBD1 (6 bases). Trimming removed 4 bases at V and 4 bases at J, with 17 bases between. This CDR3 contains 16 residues. Germline V gene lookup returns CDR1 SGHVS and CDR2 FQNEAQ. The CDR3: CASSSQVPGGGNTIYF. The CDR3 DNA follows: TGTGCCAGCAGCTCGCAGGTCCCGGGGGGCGGAAACACCATATATTTT.

This clone was counted a single time. V and J are TRBV28 and TRBJ2-4; 8 bases fit TRBD1. The CDR3 length is 18 residues. Germline V CDR1 and CDR2: MDHEN, SYDVKM. V lost 3 bases and J lost 0; bases outside the gene matches: 10. The CDR3 DNA reads as TGTGCCAGCAGTTTCCGACAGGGGAGAATCGTAGCCAAAAACATTCAGTACTTC. Its translation is CASSFRQGRIVAKNIQYF.

As to this clone: Mismatch with germline at one junction end may stem from a read error. The chain links TRBV7-7 to TRBJ2-2; 7 bases match TRBD2. Germline V gives CDR1 SSHAT, CDR2 FNYEAQ (reference sequence). CDR3 length: 16 amino acids. The CDR3: CASSPHPRGRGGELFF. In DNA, the CDR3 is TGTGCTAGCAGCCCGCACCCCCGAGGGAGGGGCGGGGAGCTGTTTTTT.

The chain couples TRBV6-5 to TRBJ1-6; D may be TRBD1 (6 bases). There are 15 residues in the CDR3. Trimming removed 2 bases from V and 7 bases from J, with 12 bases in between. Germline loops: CDR1 MNHEY, CDR2 SVGAGI. CDR3 nucleotide sequence: TGTGCCAGCAGTTACGTAAAGGGACAAAATTCACCCCTCCACTTT. Translation gives CASSYVKGQNSPLHF.

This chain joins TRBV19 and TRBJ1-3, with D perhaps TRBD1 (5 bases). Germline-derived CDR1 and CDR2 are LNHDA and SQIVND (reference sequence). Between the trimmed V and J ends, which lost 8 bases and 0 bases, there was a span of 11 bases. This CDR3 is 14 amino acids long. The CDR3 loop is CASWDRGSGNTIYF. Written as DNA, the CDR3 is TGTGCCAGTTGGGACCGAGGCTCTGGAAACACCATATATTTT.